This T cell receptor beta chain was identified in a study of T cell responses to AZD1222 COVID-19 vaccine. Findings and limits, study-wide: A reported finding is that nearly half of spike-specific TCRs target unmutated variant regions. Donor demographics were predominantly white British with a female majority; clonal diversity may be underestimated.

The method was immunoSEQ multiplex PCR; TCRdb's version includes in-frame clones alone and lacks a portion of them. The sample comprises 130,000 to 150,000 clones, just over 90% of which are singletons, and under 2% rests with the top ten. About this clone itself: Its specificity is not known.

This CDR3 has 14 residues. V was shortened by 2 bases and J by 6 bases, with 13 bases between the two germline ends. The germline V gene has CDR1 SEHNR and CDR2 FQNEAQ (reference sequence). The rearrangement links TRBV7-9 to TRBJ1-2; no firm D call. This specimen consisted of peripheral blood, obtained on day 0 of AZD1222 vaccination. The sequence was obtained from an adult in good health. This chain's CDR3 is CASSLTNRPDGYTF. CDR3 nucleotides: TGTGCCAGCAGCTTAACCAATCGACCTGATGGCTACACCTTC. Full variable domain (rest looked up from reference TRBV7-9 and TRBJ1-2): DTGVSQNPRHKITKRGQNVTFRCDPISEHNRLYWYRQTLGQGPEFLTYFQNEAQLEKSRLLSDRFSAERPKGSFSTLEIQRTEQGDSAMYLCASSLTNRPDGYTFGSGTRLTVV.